A selection of T cell receptor beta chains follows, all from one sample in a study of T-cell reconstitution after alpha-beta-depleted transplantation in children. TCRdb reanalysed the PCR reads using MiXCR and keeps one entry per CDR3 protein. The sample carries about 200,000 distinct CDR3 sequences, approximately 8% recorded once. The sample consisted of PBMCs, mostly from graft donor cells, taken 360 days after TCRalphabeta/CD19-depleted stem cell transplant. These TCRs come from a male patient aged 2-10 years who had a stem cell transplant for acute myeloid leukemia, so the T cells may come from the graft donor. CDR3s include the opening cysteine and the closing phenylalanine or tryptophan. The D gene is left open where the match is weak. The listing skips clone size in some rows; elsewhere it reads once, few, many or a size class.

len	d_gene	v_gene	abundance	j_gene	CDR3nt	CDR3aa
14	.	TRBV7-2	.	TRBJ2-5	TGTGCCAGCAGCCCCCAGGGGACGCGCGGGACCCAGTACTTC	CASSPQGTRGTQYF
19	TRBD2	TRBV15	many	TRBJ2-3	TGTGCCACCAGCAGAGATAGTGTGCTAGCGGGAGGGCCTGGAGATACGCAGTATTTT	CATSRDSVLAGGPGDTQYF
14	TRBD1	TRBV4-2	many	TRBJ2-7	TGTGCCAGCAGCCCCGGACAGGGTGGCTACGAGCAGTACTTC	CASSPGQGGYEQYF
12	.	TRBV29-1	few	TRBJ1-2	TGCAGCGTCTCAGCGTCCAACTATGGCTACACCTTC	CSVSASNYGYTF
17	.	TRBV12-3/TRBV12-4	many	TRBJ2-4	TGTGCCAGCAGTCCTAGGGCCAAAGACAGGTCCAAAAACATTCAGTACTTC	CASSPRAKDRSKNIQYF
15	.	TRBV5-1	many	TRBJ1-5	TGCGCCAGCAGCTTGGAGGGTATGGGGAATCAGCCCCAGCATTTT	CASSLEGMGNQPQHF
13	.	TRBV5-6	few	TRBJ1-2	TGTGCCAGCAGCCTTAGCAGACCCTATGGCTACACCTTC	CASSLSRPYGYTF
14	.	TRBV6-5	many	TRBJ2-1	TGTGCCAGCAGTTACTCGGTGAGAGGGGATGAGCAGTTCTTC	CASSYSVRGDEQFF
15	TRBD2	TRBV10-2	many	TRBJ2-5	TGCGCCAGCAGTGAAGCGGGGGGGCCGGCGGAGACCCAGTACTTC	CASSEAGGPAETQYF
13	.	TRBV28	many	TRBJ1-2	TGTGCCAGCAGTACCACAGGAATCTATGGCTACACCTTC	CASSTTGIYGYTF
13	TRBD1	TRBV20-1	many	TRBJ1-5	TGCAGTGCGATTACAGGGGCAAATCAGCCCCAGCATTTT	CSAITGANQPQHF
15	.	TRBV5-1	few	TRBJ2-1	TGCGCCAGCAGCTTGGAGGGGGACCCTCACAATGAGCAGTTCTTC	CASSLEGDPHNEQFF
13	.	TRBV29-1	few	TRBJ1-2	TGCAGCGTCCCGACACGCTTAAACTATGGCTACACCTTC	CSVPTRLNYGYTF
15	.	TRBV4-3	many	TRBJ2-1	TGCGCCAGCAGCCAACAGACAGGCTCCTACAATGAGCAGTTCTTC	CASSQQTGSYNEQFF
15	.	TRBV5-1	many	TRBJ1-6	TGCGCCAGCAGCCCCAGACAGGCCTATAATTCACCCCTCCACTTT	CASSPRQAYNSPLHF
15	.	TRBV6-2/TRBV6-3	.	TRBJ2-7	TGTGCCAGCACTACCCTCGGGACCCTCCGCCACGAGCAGTACTTC	CASTTLGTLRHEQYF
14	.	TRBV10-2	many	TRBJ1-5	TGCGCCAGCAGTGAGAGGGCAGGGCATCAGCCCCAGCATTTT	CASSERAGHQPQHF
15	.	TRBV6-5	.	TRBJ2-5	TGTGCCAGCAGTTACTCCCCCACAAGGGTGGAGACCCAGTACTTC	CASSYSPTRVETQYF
13	TRBD1	TRBV10-3	few	TRBJ2-1	TGTGCCATCGAGGACAGGGAACGGGGTGAGCAGTTCTTC	CAIEDRERGEQFF
15	.	TRBV4-2	few	TRBJ2-3	TGTGCCAGCAGCCAAGCTCAGACTAACACAGATACGCAGTATTTT	CASSQAQTNTDTQYF
17	.	TRBV5-1	.	TRBJ2-5	TGCGCCAGCAGCTTGGACGCGGGACAGACGGACCAAGAGACCCAGTACTTC	CASSLDAGQTDQETQYF
13	.	TRBV5-1	many	TRBJ2-7	TGCGCCAGCAGCTTTAGGACCTCCTACGAGCAGTACTTC	CASSFRTSYEQYF
14	TRBD1	TRBV10-3	.	TRBJ1-1	TGTGCCATCAGAGGGACAGTCCTGAACACTGAAGCTTTCTTT	CAIRGTVLNTEAFF
14	.	TRBV28	many	TRBJ2-1	TGTGCCAGCAGTTTATCGGACTCCTACAATGAGCAGTTCTTC	CASSLSDSYNEQFF
15	.	TRBV5-1	.	TRBJ2-2	TGCGCCAGCAGCCAGGACAGCAGAATGGCCGGGGAGCTGTTTTTT	CASSQDSRMAGELFF
15	TRBD2	TRBV6-1	many	TRBJ2-1	TGTGCCAGCAGCTTTAGCGGGGGGGCCTACAATGAGCAGTTCTTC	CASSFSGGAYNEQFF
13	.	TRBV7-9	few	TRBJ1-2	TGTGCCAGCAGCTTAGTACAGAACTATGGCTACACCTTC	CASSLVQNYGYTF
13	.	TRBV29-1	many	TRBJ1-1	TGCAGCTTCCAAACTACCCTGAACACTGAAGCTTTCTTT	CSFQTTLNTEAFF
14	.	TRBV29-1	.	TRBJ2-5	TGCAGCGTTGAAGAATGGCTAGTTTCGGGGACCCAGTACTTC	CSVEEWLVSGTQYF
13	.	TRBV12-3/TRBV12-4	few	TRBJ1-2	TGTGCCAGCGGAGGGGCCGGTTACTATGGCTACACCTTC	CASGGAGYYGYTF
15	.	TRBV5-1	.	TRBJ2-5	TGCGCCAGCAGCTTCCGGGGGAACACCCAAGAGACCCAGTACTTC	CASSFRGNTQETQYF